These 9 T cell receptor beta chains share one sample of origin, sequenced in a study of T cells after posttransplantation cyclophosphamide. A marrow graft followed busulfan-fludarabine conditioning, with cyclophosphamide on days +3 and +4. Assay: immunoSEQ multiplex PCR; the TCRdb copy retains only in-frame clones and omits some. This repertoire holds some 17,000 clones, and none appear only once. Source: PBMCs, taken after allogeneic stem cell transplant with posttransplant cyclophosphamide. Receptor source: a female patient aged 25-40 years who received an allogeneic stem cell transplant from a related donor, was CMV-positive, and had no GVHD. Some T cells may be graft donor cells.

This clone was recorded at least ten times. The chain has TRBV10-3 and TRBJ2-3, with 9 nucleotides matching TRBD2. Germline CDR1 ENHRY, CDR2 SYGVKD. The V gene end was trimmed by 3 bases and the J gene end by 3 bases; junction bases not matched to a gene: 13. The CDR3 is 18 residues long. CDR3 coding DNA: TGTGCCATCAGTGAACCTAGCGGGGCAGGGGCCCAAACAGATACGCAGTATTTT. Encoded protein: CAISEPSGAGAQTDTQYF.

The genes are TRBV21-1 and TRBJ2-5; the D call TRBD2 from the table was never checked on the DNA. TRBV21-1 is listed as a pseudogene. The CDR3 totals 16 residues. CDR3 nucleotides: TGTGCCAGCATGATTGGAGGCGGGAGAGGGCAAGAGACCCAGTACTTC. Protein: CASMIGGGRGQETQYF.

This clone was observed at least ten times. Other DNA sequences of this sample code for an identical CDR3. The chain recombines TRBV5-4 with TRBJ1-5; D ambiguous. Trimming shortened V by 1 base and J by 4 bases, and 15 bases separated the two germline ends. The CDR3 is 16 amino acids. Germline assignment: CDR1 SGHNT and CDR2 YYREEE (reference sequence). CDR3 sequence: CASSLWAPGGNQPQHF. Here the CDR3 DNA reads TGTGCCAGCAGCTTGTGGGCCCCAGGAGGTAATCAGCCCCAGCATTTT. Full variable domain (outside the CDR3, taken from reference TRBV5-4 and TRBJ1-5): ETGVTQSPTHLIKTRGQQVTLRCSSQSGHNTVSWYQQALGQGPQFIFQYYREEENGRGNFPPRFSGLQFPNYSSELNVNALELDDSALYLCASSLWAPGGNQPQHFGDGTRLSIL.

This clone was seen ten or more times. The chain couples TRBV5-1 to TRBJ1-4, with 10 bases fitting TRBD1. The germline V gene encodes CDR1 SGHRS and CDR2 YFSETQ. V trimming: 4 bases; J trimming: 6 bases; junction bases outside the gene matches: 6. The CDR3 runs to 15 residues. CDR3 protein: CASSTTGTGDEKLFF. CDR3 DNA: TGCGCCAGCAGCACAACCGGGACAGGGGATGAAAAACTGTTTTTT.

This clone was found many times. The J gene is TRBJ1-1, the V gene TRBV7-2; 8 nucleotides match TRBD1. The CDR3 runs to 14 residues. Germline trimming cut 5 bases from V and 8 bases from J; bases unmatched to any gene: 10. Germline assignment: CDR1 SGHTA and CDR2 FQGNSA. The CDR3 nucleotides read TGTGCCAGCAGCCCGGACAGGGTAACCCCGGAAGCTTTCTTT. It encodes CASSPDRVTPEAFF.

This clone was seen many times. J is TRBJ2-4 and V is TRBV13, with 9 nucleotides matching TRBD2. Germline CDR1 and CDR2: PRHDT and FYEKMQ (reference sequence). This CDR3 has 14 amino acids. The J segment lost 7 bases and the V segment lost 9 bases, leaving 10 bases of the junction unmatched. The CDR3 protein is CASKELAGPNIQYF. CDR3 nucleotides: TGTGCCAGTAAAGAACTAGCGGGTCCGAACATTCAGTACTTC.

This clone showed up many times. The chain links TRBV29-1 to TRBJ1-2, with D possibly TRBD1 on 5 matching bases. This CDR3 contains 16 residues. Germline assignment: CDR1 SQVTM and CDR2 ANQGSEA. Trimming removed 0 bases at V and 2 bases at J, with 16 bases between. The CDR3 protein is CSVEDLSQGPNYGYTF. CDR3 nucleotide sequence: TGCAGCGTTGAAGATCTCAGCCAGGGCCCCAACTATGGCTACACCTTC. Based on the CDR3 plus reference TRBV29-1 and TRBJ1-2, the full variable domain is SAVISQKPSRDICQRGTSLTIQCQVDSQVTMMFWYRQQPGQSLTLIATANQGSEATYESGFVIDKFPISRPNLTFSTLTVSNMSPEDSSIYLCSVEDLSQGPNYGYTFGSGTRLTVV.

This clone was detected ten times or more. CDR3: CASTIEPSGANVLTF. The CDR3 DNA follows: TGTGCCAGCACCATAGAACCCTCTGGGGCCAACGTCCTGACTTTC. This sequence joins TRBV28 and TRBJ2-6, with unresolved D. The CDR3 covers 15 residues. Germline lookup yields CDR1 MDHEN and CDR2 SYDVKM. V lost 7 bases, J lost 0 bases, and 10 bases lay in between.

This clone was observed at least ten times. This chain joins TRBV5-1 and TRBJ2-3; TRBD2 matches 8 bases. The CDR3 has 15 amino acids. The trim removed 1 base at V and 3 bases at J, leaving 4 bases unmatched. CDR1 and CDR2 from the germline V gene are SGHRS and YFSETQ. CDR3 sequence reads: CASSLQREGTDTQYF. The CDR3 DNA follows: TGCGCCAGCAGCTTGCAACGGGAGGGGACAGATACGCAGTATTTT.